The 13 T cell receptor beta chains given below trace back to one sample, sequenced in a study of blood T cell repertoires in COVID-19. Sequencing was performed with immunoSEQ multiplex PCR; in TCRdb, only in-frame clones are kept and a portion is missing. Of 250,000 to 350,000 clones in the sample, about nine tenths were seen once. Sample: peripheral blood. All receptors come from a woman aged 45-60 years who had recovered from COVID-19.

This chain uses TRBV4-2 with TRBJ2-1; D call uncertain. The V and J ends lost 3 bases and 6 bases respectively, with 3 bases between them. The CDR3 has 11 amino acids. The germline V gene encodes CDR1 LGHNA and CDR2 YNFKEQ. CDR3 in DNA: TGTGCCAGCAGCCAGAGCAATGAGCAGTTCTTC. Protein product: CASSQSNEQFF.

This CDR3 reads CASSPQRGSTDTQYF. The DNA of the CDR3 is TGCGCCAGCAGCCCCCAGCGGGGTAGCACAGATACGCAGTATTTT. The chain links TRBV5-1 to TRBJ2-3; 7 nucleotides align to TRBD2. V was pared by 4 bases and J by 0 bases, with 5 bases of the junction left unmatched. The CDR3 extends over 15 amino acids. Per the germline V gene, CDR1 is SGHRS and CDR2 is YFSETQ.

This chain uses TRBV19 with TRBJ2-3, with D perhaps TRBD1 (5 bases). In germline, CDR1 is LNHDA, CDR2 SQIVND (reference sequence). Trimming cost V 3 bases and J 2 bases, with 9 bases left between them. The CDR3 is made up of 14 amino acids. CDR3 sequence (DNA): TGTGCCAGTAGTATGGGGCTACCCACAGATACGCAGTATTTT. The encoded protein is CASSMGLPTDTQYF.

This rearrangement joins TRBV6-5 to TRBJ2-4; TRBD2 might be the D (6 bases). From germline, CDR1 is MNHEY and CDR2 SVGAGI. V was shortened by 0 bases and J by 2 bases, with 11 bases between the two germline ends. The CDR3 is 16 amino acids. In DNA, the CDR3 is TGTGCCAGCAGTTACTCGATCGGGGGATCCAAAAACATTCAGTACTTC. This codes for CASSYSIGGSKNIQYF.

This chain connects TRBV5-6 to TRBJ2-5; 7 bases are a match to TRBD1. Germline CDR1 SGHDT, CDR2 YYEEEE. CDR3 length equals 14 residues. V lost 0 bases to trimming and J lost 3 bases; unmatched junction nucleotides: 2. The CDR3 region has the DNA TGTGCCAGCAGCTTGGGTGGGACAGAAGAGACCCAGTACTTC. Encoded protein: CASSLGGTEETQYF.

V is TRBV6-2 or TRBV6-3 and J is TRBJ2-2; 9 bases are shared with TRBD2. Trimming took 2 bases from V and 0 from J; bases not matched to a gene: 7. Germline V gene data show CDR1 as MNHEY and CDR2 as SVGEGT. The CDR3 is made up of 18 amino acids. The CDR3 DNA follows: TGTGCCAGCAGTTACGCGGCGGGGGGGCCCGCGAACACCGGGGAGCTGTTTTTT. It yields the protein CASSYAAGGPANTGELFF.

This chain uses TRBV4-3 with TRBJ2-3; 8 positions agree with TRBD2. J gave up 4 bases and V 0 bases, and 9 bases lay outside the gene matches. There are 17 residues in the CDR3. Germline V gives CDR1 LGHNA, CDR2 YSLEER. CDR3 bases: TGCGCCAGCAGCCAAGATATAGCGAGCGGGGGACCAGATACGCAGTATTTT. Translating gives CASSQDIASGGPDTQYF.

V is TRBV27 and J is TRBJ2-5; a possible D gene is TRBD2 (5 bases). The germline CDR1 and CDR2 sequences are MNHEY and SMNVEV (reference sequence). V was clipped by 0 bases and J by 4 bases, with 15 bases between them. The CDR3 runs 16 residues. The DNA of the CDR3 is TGTGCCAGCAGTTTATCGAATGCGGGTTTGGGAGAGACCCAGTACTTC. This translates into CASSLSNAGLGETQYF.

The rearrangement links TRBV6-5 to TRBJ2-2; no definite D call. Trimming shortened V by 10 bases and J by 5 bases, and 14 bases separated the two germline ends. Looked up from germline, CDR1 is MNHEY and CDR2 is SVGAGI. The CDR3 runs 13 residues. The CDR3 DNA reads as TGTGCCACCGGGTTAAGTTGGACCGGGGAGCTGTTTTTT. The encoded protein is CATGLSWTGELFF.

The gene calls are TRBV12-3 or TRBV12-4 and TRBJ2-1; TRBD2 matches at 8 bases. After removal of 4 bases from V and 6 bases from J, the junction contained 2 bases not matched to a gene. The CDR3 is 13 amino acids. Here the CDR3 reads CASSSGLANEQFF. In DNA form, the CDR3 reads TGTGCCAGCAGTTCCGGACTAGCCAATGAGCAGTTCTTC.

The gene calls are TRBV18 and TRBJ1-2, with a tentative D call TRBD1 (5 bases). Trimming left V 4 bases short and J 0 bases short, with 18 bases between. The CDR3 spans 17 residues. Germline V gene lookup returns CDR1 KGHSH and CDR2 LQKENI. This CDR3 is CASSHSTGSGANYGYTF. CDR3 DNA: TGTGCCAGCTCACACTCCACAGGTTCCGGAGCTAACTATGGCTACACCTTC.

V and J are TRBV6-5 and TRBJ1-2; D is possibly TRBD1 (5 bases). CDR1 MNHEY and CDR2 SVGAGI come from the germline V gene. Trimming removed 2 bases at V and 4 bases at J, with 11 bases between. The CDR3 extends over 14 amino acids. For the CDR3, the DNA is TGTGCCAGCAGTTACAGGGGCGCCCTCTATGGCTACACCTTC. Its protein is CASSYRGALYGYTF.

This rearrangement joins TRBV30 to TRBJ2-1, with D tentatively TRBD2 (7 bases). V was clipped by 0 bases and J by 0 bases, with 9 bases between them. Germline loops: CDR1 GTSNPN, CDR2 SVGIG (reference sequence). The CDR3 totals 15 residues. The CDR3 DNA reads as TGTGCCTGGAGTGTCGGGGGGCTCTCCTACAATGAGCAGTTCTTC. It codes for CAWSVGGLSYNEQFF.